The 11 T cell receptor beta chains listed next were all sequenced from one sample in a study of T cell changes during pregnancy in multiple sclerosis. Clones were sequenced by immunoSEQ multiplex PCR, and TCRdb holds only the in-frame ones, with some missing. This table holds around 67,000 clones, roughly 88% found once. The sequences come from peripheral blood, collected after pregnancy. The receptor set was obtained from a female donor in good health, enrolled as a control in a pregnancy study.

The chain combines TRBV5-1 with TRBJ1-5, with 9 bases identical to TRBD1. Germline assignment: CDR1 SGHRS and CDR2 YFSETQ. This CDR3 is 13 amino acids long. Unmatched junction bases numbered 3, after V lost 7 bases and J lost 4 bases. The CDR3 protein is CASPDRGNQPQHF. In DNA form, the CDR3 reads TGCGCCAGCCCCGACAGGGGGAATCAGCCCCAGCATTTT.

This chain connects TRBV30 to TRBJ2-2; 7 bases are shared with TRBD1. V lost 8 bases and J lost 7; bases outside the gene matches: 13. The CDR3 runs 14 residues. Germline loops: CDR1 GTSNPN, CDR2 SVGIG (reference sequence). The CDR3 region is CAGRDRGDGGELFF. The CDR3 DNA is TGTGCCGGCCGGGACAGAGGGGATGGCGGGGAGCTGTTTTTT.

This clone was seen more than once but under ten times. The rearrangement joins TRBV7-9 to TRBJ2-7; a possible D gene is TRBD2 (7 bases). Between the trimmed V and J ends, which lost 2 bases and 7 bases, there was a span of 18 bases. The CDR3 totals 15 residues. Germline V lookup: CDR1 SEHNR, CDR2 FQNEAQ (reference sequence). The CDR3 DNA reads TGTGCCAGCAGCTTAAGGGGGGGACCCCTTGCGGAGCAGTACTTC. Translating it yields CASSLRGGPLAEQYF.

This clone was seen only once. The chain employs TRBV10-2 and TRBJ1-5; 7 bases fit TRBD1. The CDR3 spans 13 residues. V was clipped by 6 bases and J by 5 bases; unmatched bases: 4. Per the germline V gene, CDR1 is WSHSY and CDR2 is SAAADI. Here the CDR3 DNA reads TGCGCCAGCAGGGGACAGATGGATCAGCCCCAGCATTTT. Translation: CASRGQMDQPQHF.

This chain uses TRBV10-3 with TRBJ2-7; 9 positions match TRBD1. The length of the CDR3 is 15 residues. After removal of 6 bases from V and 2 bases from J, the junction contained 8 bases not matched to a gene. Per the germline V gene, CDR1 is ENHRY and CDR2 is SYGVKD. The CDR3 loop reads CAISPGTGSAYEQYF. DNA for the CDR3: TGTGCCATCAGCCCCGGGACAGGGAGCGCCTACGAGCAGTACTTC.

This chain joins TRBV7-9 and TRBJ2-1, with a weak D call TRBD2 (5 bases). This CDR3 comprises 14 residues. The V end was cut by 8 bases, the J end by 4 bases, with 15 bases between. CDR1 and CDR2 from the germline V gene are SEHNR and FQNEAQ (reference sequence). DNA for the CDR3: TGTGCCAGCTCCGCGGGTTTATCTTACAATGAGCAGTTCTTC. Protein product: CASSAGLSYNEQFF. Drawing the rest from reference TRBV7-9 and TRBJ2-1, the complete variable domain is DTGVSQNPRHKITKRGQNVTFRCDPISEHNRLYWYRQTLGQGPEFLTYFQNEAQLEKSRLLSDRFSAERPKGSFSTLEIQRTEQGDSAMYLCASSAGLSYNEQFFGPGTRLTVL.

This chain links TRBV30 with TRBJ2-5; TRBD2 matches at 14 bases. CDR3 length: 18 amino acids. Germline V CDR1 and CDR2: GTSNPN, SVGIG (reference sequence). V gave up 5 bases and J gave up 1 base; unmatched junction bases: 12. CDR3 nucleotides: TGTGCCTGGGGTAGACTAGCGGGAGGGCCGGTTGGCCAAGAGACCCAGTACTTC. It yields the protein CAWGRLAGGPVGQETQYF.

The rearrangement joins TRBV4-3 to TRBJ1-6; TRBD1 might be the D (6 bases). This CDR3 region has 19 residues. Germline loops: CDR1 LGHNA, CDR2 YSLEER. V was clipped by 0 bases and J by 0 bases, with 15 bases between them. CDR3 sequence: CASSQEIGQLSSYNSPLHF. CDR3 coding DNA: TGCGCCAGCAGCCAAGAGATAGGACAGCTGAGCTCCTATAATTCACCCCTCCACTTT.

The table lists this clone with a count of one. The chain recombines TRBV5-5 with TRBJ1-6; D is uncertain. This CDR3 is 17 amino acids long. The V gene's germline CDR1 is SGHKS and CDR2 YYEKEE (reference sequence). V shed 0 bases and J shed 0 bases, with 10 bases lying between them. As DNA, the CDR3 is TGTGCCAGCAGCTTGGCCTCTGCGGGCTCCTATAATTCACCCCTCCACTTT. Residues: CASSLASAGSYNSPLHF.

The chain has TRBV5-1 and TRBJ2-7; the match to TRBD1 covers 8 bases. CDR3 length equals 16 residues. CDR1 is SGHRS, CDR2 YFSETQ, per germline. Unmatched junction bases numbered 6, after V lost 1 base and J lost 0 bases. The CDR3 DNA is TGCGCCAGCAGCTTGCGTTCGGGACAGGTCTCCTACGAGCAGTACTTC. This gives the protein CASSLRSGQVSYEQYF.

This sequence joins TRBV11-3 and TRBJ1-4; 10 bases agree with TRBD1. J was trimmed by 7 bases and V by 3 bases; bases with no gene match: 8. The length of the CDR3 is 16 residues. Germline V CDR1 and CDR2: SGHNT, YENEEA. CDR3 loop: CASSLETGGLGEKLFF. DNA of the CDR3: TGTGCCAGCAGCTTGGAGACAGGGGGCTTGGGTGAAAAACTGTTTTTT.